The T cell receptor beta chain under discussion was sequenced for a study of type 1 regulatory T cells. Study as a whole: This in vitro CD4 product, T-allo10, is enriched for Tr1 cells and alloantigen-specific.

Concerning this clonotype itself: Its antigen is currently unknown.

CDR1 and CDR2 (germline): SGHRS, YFSETQ. The ends were cut back, 0 bases at V and 2 bases at J, with 8 bases in the middle. This CDR3 has 14 amino acids. From the reads, TCRdb called clonotypes with MiXCR, one entry per CDR3 protein. The table includes tens of thousands of distinct CDR3 sequences, less than 25% detected once. General study points: Compared with non-type 1 regulatory T cells, type 1 regulatory T cells showed a more restricted TCR repertoire.

The receptor comes from a human donor in good health. The gene calls are TRBV5-1 and TRBJ1-2, with D perhaps matching TRBD1 (5 bases). The sample comprised cultured type 1 regulatory T (Tr1) cells, either the whole culture or a sorted fraction (not recorded which). CDR3 bases: TGCGCCAGCAGCTTGGTCCCAGGGAACTATGGCTACACCTTC. It encodes CASSLVPGNYGYTF.